The text below deals with one TCR beta chain. TCRdb's copy holds only in-frame clones and misses some; the assay was immunoSEQ multiplex PCR. The sample yields 50,000 to 65,000 clones, 90% seen once. The CDR3 runs to 17 residues. The V gene end was trimmed by 0 bases and the J gene end by 1 base; junction bases not matched to a gene: 6. Germline values: CDR1 SGHTA, CDR2 FQGNSA. This sample is part of a study of T cell changes during pregnancy in multiple sclerosis. The input for sequencing was peripheral blood, taken in the third trimester of pregnancy. J is TRBJ2-7 and V is TRBV7-2, with 10 bases fitting TRBD1. This receptor was obtained from a female donor in good health, enrolled as a control in a pregnancy study. The CDR3 spells CASSLAGTGVLSYEQYF. The CDR3 DNA is TGTGCCAGCAGCTTAGCCGGGACAGGGGTCCTTTCCTACGAGCAGTACTTC.